Listed below are T cell receptor beta chains from one sample, sequenced in a study of blood T cell repertoires in COVID-19. Profiling relied on immunoSEQ multiplex PCR, and the TCRdb table lists in-frame clones only, not all of them. The sample contains about 250,000 clones, approximately 90% of which appear only once. Input material: peripheral blood. These receptors all come from a man aged 18 to 30 with active or convalescent COVID-19. CDR3s include the opening cysteine and the closing phenylalanine or tryptophan.

j_call: TRBJ2-1
v_call: TRBV9
cdr3_aa: CASSVDGGTSDQFF

j_call: TRBJ1-4
v_call: TRBV7-9
cdr3_aa: CASSPQGAEEKLFF

j_call: TRBJ1-5
v_call: TRBV7-9
cdr3_aa: CASSLTTGVNSNQPQHF

j_call: TRBJ2-1
v_call: TRBV27
cdr3_aa: CASSLGPGTNPNEQFF

j_call: TRBJ2-7
v_call: TRBV28
cdr3_aa: CASTSTPGHQSYEQYF

j_call: TRBJ2-7
v_call: TRBV18
cdr3_aa: CASSPGASGTSYEQYF

j_call: TRBJ1-2
v_call: TRBV4-3
cdr3_aa: CASSQANKTGQGRVWGYTF

j_call: TRBJ1-1
v_call: TRBV4-3
cdr3_aa: CASSQVVRNTEAFF

j_call: TRBJ1-2
v_call: TRBV27
cdr3_aa: CASSLSSSGGYTF

j_call: TRBJ2-5
v_call: TRBV2
cdr3_aa: CASSEDRGETKETQYF

j_call: TRBJ1-1
v_call: TRBV10-1
cdr3_aa: CASSSRTGLAFF

j_call: TRBJ2-7
v_call: TRBV6-5
cdr3_aa: CASSGTGSSYEQYF

j_call: TRBJ2-3
v_call: TRBV28
cdr3_aa: CASSLTGSWTDTQYF

j_call: TRBJ1-2
v_call: TRBV9
cdr3_aa: CASSAGQGHVGYTF

j_call: TRBJ2-7
v_call: TRBV15
cdr3_aa: CATSRVQESTYEQYF